This passage covers 12 T cell receptor beta chains from one sample sequenced in a study of Graves' ophthalmopathy and Graves' hyperthyroidism. Using RNA transcripts, the TCR beta CDR3 regions were amplified. RT-PCR in the first round used HTBI primers; a second-round multiplex PCR followed. A single record per CDR3 protein comes from TCRdb applying MiXCR to the multiplex PCR reads. The data show 650,000 to 800,000 distinct CDR3 sequences, over 40% seen once. Sequencing was done on a sample of peripheral blood. These receptors originate from an adult man with Graves' ophthalmopathy.

This clonotype has only a few counts. V usage is TRBV5-1 and J usage is TRBJ2-5; 12 bases are shared with TRBD1. With 4 bases clipped from V and 5 bases from J, the junction kept 9 bases outside the gene matches. The CDR3 extends over 16 amino acids. From germline, CDR1 is SGHRS and CDR2 YFSETQ. The CDR3 reads CASSPRGTGGHETQYF. For the CDR3, the DNA is TGCGCCAGCAGCCCCCGGGGGACAGGGGGCCACGAGACCCAGTACTTC.

In its sample, this clonotype was seen many times. The chain joins TRBV10-2 to TRBJ2-5, with TRBD2 matching over 14 bases. CDR1 and CDR2 (germline): WSHSY, SAAADI. Unmatched junction bases numbered 8, after V lost 1 base and J lost 4 bases. The CDR3 totals 18 residues. CDR3 region: CASSELGLAGVQRETQYF. In DNA, the CDR3 is TGCGCCAGCAGTGAGTTGGGACTAGCGGGGGTTCAGCGAGAGACCCAGTACTTC.

The sample holds many counts of this clonotype. V and J are TRBV10-3 and TRBJ1-2, with TRBD1 matching over 7 bases. The CDR3 has 15 residues. Looked up from germline, CDR1 is ENHRY and CDR2 is SYGVKD. The V and J ends lost 2 bases and 3 bases, in that order; junction bases with no gene match: 6. The CDR3, as DNA: TGTGCCATCAGTGAGGCCCGGGACAGCGACTATGGCTACACCTTC. The encoded protein is CAISEARDSDYGYTF.

V gene TRBV9 combines with J gene TRBJ2-7, with D perhaps matching TRBD2 (5 bases). This CDR3 is 15 amino acids long. CDR1 and CDR2 (germline): SGDLS, YYNGEE. Trimming removed 5 bases from V and 1 base from J, with 16 bases in between. The CDR3 sequence is CASSSDGVLSYEQYF. The CDR3 nucleotides are TGTGCCAGCAGTTCGGACGGGGTTCTATCCTACGAGCAGTACTTC.

The chain couples TRBV20-1 to TRBJ1-2; the D is unclear. V was pared by 6 bases and J by 5 bases, with 16 bases between. The CDR3 is 13 residues long. The germline gives CDR1 DFQATT, CDR2 SNEGSKA (reference sequence). The CDR3 region has the DNA TGCAGTGCCCAACGGGGTCGTGAATATGGCTACACCTTC. It is translated as CSAQRGREYGYTF.

The sample holds many counts of this clonotype. The gene calls are TRBV9 and TRBJ2-7; 7 bases are a match to TRBD2. From germline, CDR1 is SGDLS and CDR2 YYNGEE. J was trimmed by 5 bases and V by 3 bases; bases with no gene match: 8. This CDR3 region has 14 residues. CDR3 loop: CASSASGWFDEQYF. The CDR3 bases are TGTGCCAGCAGCGCTAGCGGTTGGTTCGACGAGCAGTACTTC.

CDR3 sequence reads: CASTGSGNTEAFF. The DNA for the CDR3 is TGTGCCAGCACTGGCTCTGGAAACACTGAAGCTTTCTTT. The chain carries TRBV7-9 and TRBJ1-1, with D unresolved. The germline V gene encodes CDR1 SEHNR and CDR2 FQNEAQ (reference sequence). Trimming took 7 bases from V and 2 from J, leaving 11 bases between them. CDR3 length equals 13 residues.

This clonotype turned up a few times. The chain carries TRBV5-1 and TRBJ1-5; weak D call: TRBD1 (5 bases). The germline V and J ends were trimmed by 0 bases and 2 bases, with 12 bases remaining between them. This CDR3 is 16 amino acids long. Germline-derived CDR1 and CDR2 are SGHRS and YFSETQ. The CDR3 protein is CASSLGGSKGNQPQHF. The CDR3 DNA reads TGCGCCAGCAGCTTGGGGGGGTCCAAAGGCAATCAGCCCCAGCATTTT.

Ten or more counts support this clonotype. The chain recombines TRBV19 with TRBJ1-1; 8 nucleotides match TRBD1. Germline CDR1 LNHDA, CDR2 SQIVND (reference sequence). This CDR3 comprises 15 residues. J was trimmed by 4 bases and V by 3 bases; bases with no gene match: 7. CDR3 DNA: TGTGCCAGTAGTATTGACAGGGGCCATCGCACTGAAGCTTTCTTT. Protein: CASSIDRGHRTEAFF.

The chain links TRBV2 to TRBJ1-5, with TRBD1 matching over 8 bases. The germline CDR1 and CDR2 sequences are SNHLY and FYNNEI. J lost 0 bases, V lost 5 bases, and 15 bases had no gene match. The CDR3 sequence is 19 residues long. The CDR3 coding sequence is TGTGCCAGCAGTTTTACCCCAGGGGGCCGAATTTATAGCAATCAGCCCCAGCATTTT. As protein: CASSFTPGGRIYSNQPQHF. The full variable domain, completed using reference TRBV2 and TRBJ1-5, is EPEVTQTPSHQVTQMGQEVILRCVPISNHLYFYWYRQILGQKVEFLVSFYNNEISEKSEIFDDQFSVERPDGSNFTLKIRSTKLEDSAMYFCASSFTPGGRIYSNQPQHFGDGTRLSIL.

V is TRBV5-1 and J is TRBJ2-5; TRBD1 matches at 8 bases. The CDR3 extends over 17 amino acids. Trimming cost V 4 bases and J 4 bases; bases outside gene matches: 15. CDR1 and CDR2 (germline): SGHRS, YFSETQ. The CDR3 DNA is TGCGCCAGCAGCCATCCCGCCCGGGACAGGCGCCGAGAGACCCAGTACTTC. Amino acids: CASSHPARDRRRETQYF.

This clonotype was observed at least ten times. The chain combines TRBV7-2 with TRBJ1-5; the D is unclear. CDR3 length: 14 amino acids. V lost 7 bases and J 2 bases, leaving 12 bases between the germline ends. The germline V gene has CDR1 SGHTA and CDR2 FQGNSA. The CDR3: CASTKPGGNQPQHF. CDR3 in DNA: TGTGCCAGCACCAAGCCCGGCGGCAATCAGCCCCAGCATTTT.